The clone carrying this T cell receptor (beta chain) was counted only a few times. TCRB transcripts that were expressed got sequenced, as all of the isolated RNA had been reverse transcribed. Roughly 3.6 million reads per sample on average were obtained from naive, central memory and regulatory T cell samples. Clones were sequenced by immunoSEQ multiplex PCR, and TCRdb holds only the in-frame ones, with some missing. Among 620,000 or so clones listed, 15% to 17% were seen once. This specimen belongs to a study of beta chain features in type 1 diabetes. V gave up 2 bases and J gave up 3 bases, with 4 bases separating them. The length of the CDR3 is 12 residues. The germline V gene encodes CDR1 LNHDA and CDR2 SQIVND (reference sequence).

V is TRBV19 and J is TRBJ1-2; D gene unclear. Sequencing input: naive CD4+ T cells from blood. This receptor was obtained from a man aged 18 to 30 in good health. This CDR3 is CASSISDYGYTF. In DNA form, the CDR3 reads TGTGCCAGTAGTATAAGCGACTATGGCTACACCTTC.